The clone carrying this TCR beta chain appeared a single time. The junction and the germline gene differ at one end; a read error may be behind it. This record comes from a study of blood T cell repertoires in COVID-19. In the study overall: There were acute and convalescent COVID-19 samples, and they came from the United States, Italy and Spain.

Germline values: CDR1 MDHEN, CDR2 SYDVKM. The CDR3 consists of 12 residues. The method was immunoSEQ multiplex PCR; TCRdb's version includes in-frame clones alone and lacks a portion of them. The sample consists of some 190,000 clones, around nine tenths of them appearing once. The V and J genes are TRBV28 and TRBJ2-7; 8 bases align to TRBD1. The receptor's source is a human donor in a cohort sampled during active COVID-19. Sequenced material: peripheral blood. In DNA, the CDR3 is TGTGCCGGCAGTTTAACCCAGGGGGCGACGGACTTC. Translating gives CAGSLTQGATDF.